These 18 T cell receptor beta chains came from one sample sequenced in a study of OX40 agonist ivuxolimab in advanced cancers. Here immunoSEQ multiplex PCR was the method, and the copy in TCRdb shows in-frame clones only, minus some. The profile shows 53,000 or so clones, more than 70% of them singletons. Sample: CD4+ or CD8+ T cells sorted from blood, taken in a trial of the OX40 agonist ivuxolimab. The receptors shown here come from an adult with an advanced solid tumor such as melanoma, head and neck, liver or kidney cancer.

This chain connects TRBV10-2 to TRBJ2-1; perhaps TRBD2 as D (5 bases). This CDR3 is built from 14 residues. Trimming pared 7 bases from V and 7 bases from J, leaving 17 bases between. Germline V gene lookup returns CDR1 WSHSY and CDR2 SAAADI. This CDR3 is CASKVGEGPNEQFF. Here the CDR3 DNA reads TGCGCCAGCAAGGTCGGAGAGGGCCCGAATGAGCAGTTCTTC.

This chain joins TRBV6-6 and TRBJ1-6; D unclear. The V and J ends lost 0 bases and 11 bases respectively, with 8 bases between them. Germline-derived CDR1 and CDR2 are MNHNY and SVGAGI (reference sequence). The length of the CDR3 is 13 residues. The CDR3 loop reads CASSYSGEAPLHF. The CDR3, as DNA: TGTGCCAGCAGTTACTCTGGGGAAGCACCCCTCCACTTT.

The chain is built from TRBV7-6 and TRBJ2-2; perhaps TRBD2 as D (5 bases). The CDR3 runs to 14 residues. Deletions cut 2 bases from V and 8 bases from J, with 12 bases between. Per germline, CDR1 SGHVS and CDR2 FNYEAQ. Here the CDR3 DNA reads TGTGCCAGCAGCTTACAGATCCGGGGAGGGGAGCTGTTTTTT. Translating gives CASSLQIRGGELFF.

The gene calls are TRBV9 and TRBJ1-4, with 9 bases aligning to TRBD1. The trim removed 2 bases at V and 8 bases at J, leaving 10 bases unmatched. In germline, CDR1 is SGDLS, CDR2 YYNGEE. The CDR3 is made up of 16 amino acids. DNA for the CDR3: TGTGCCAGCAGCGTCACCTCACAGGGGGCGAGGGAAAAACTGTTTTTT. It translates to CASSVTSQGAREKLFF.

The chain recombines TRBV21-1 with TRBJ2-4. TRBV21-1 is flagged as a pseudogene. CDR3 length: 17 residues. The chain's CDR3 is CASSPSSGWQAKNIQYF. As DNA, the CDR3 is TGTGCCAGCAGCCCCTCGTCTGGGTGGCAAGCCAAAAACATTCAGTACTTC.

The chain combines TRBV5-1 with TRBJ2-2; no firm D call. Trimming left V 8 bases short and J 1 base short, with 9 bases between. The CDR3 runs to 13 residues. The germline V gene has CDR1 SGHRS and CDR2 YFSETQ. The CDR3 region is CASGQMNTGELFF. The CDR3 DNA is TGCGCCAGTGGGCAGATGAACACCGGGGAGCTGTTTTTT.

The chain couples TRBV2 to TRBJ2-1; no reliable D call. The CDR3 spans 13 residues. The germline V gene has CDR1 SNHLY and CDR2 FYNNEI. Deletions cut 4 bases from V and 8 bases from J, with 12 bases between. The CDR3 reads CASSVSLGHEQFF. The DNA for the CDR3 is TGTGCCAGCAGTGTGTCTTTGGGCCATGAGCAGTTCTTC.

This clone was counted a single time. The chain joins TRBV7-3 to TRBJ2-1; TRBD1 agrees at 10 bases. Germline CDR1 SGHTA, CDR2 FQGTGA. CDR3 length equals 16 residues. V shed 1 base and J 5 bases; nucleotides not matched to a gene: 5. The CDR3 region is CASSLKAGTGDNEQFF. In nucleotides, the CDR3 is TGTGCCAGCAGCTTAAAAGCAGGGACAGGGGACAATGAGCAGTTCTTC.

This clone occurred once. V and J are TRBV27 and TRBJ1-6; D is ambiguous. This CDR3 has 15 residues. The germline V and J ends were trimmed by 4 bases and 6 bases, with 13 bases remaining between them. CDR1 and CDR2 (germline): MNHEY, SMNVEV (reference sequence). CDR3 loop: CASSSLSGFNSPLHF. In nucleotides, the CDR3 is TGTGCCAGCAGTTCCTTATCGGGGTTTAATTCACCCCTCCACTTT.

This clone was counted between two and nine times. The J gene is TRBJ1-1, the V gene TRBV18; no clear D gene. The CDR3 totals 12 residues. The V end lost 0 bases, the J end lost 4 bases, and 3 bases lay between the germline ends. Germline V CDR1 and CDR2: KGHSH, LQKENI. This CDR3 reads CASSPPGTEAFF. The CDR3 nucleotides are TGTGCCAGCTCACCACCGGGCACTGAAGCTTTCTTT.

The V call is TRBV7-2, the J call TRBJ1-1; perhaps TRBD1 as D (6 bases). The V gene's germline CDR1 is SGHTA and CDR2 FQGNSA. The CDR3 covers 14 residues. Trimming left V 7 bases short and J 0 bases short, with 12 bases between. The CDR3 sequence: CASNRALMNTEAFF. CDR3 coding DNA: TGTGCCAGCAACAGGGCGCTCATGAACACTGAAGCTTTCTTT. Full variable domain (outside the CDR3, taken from reference TRBV7-2 and TRBJ1-1): GAGVSQSPSNKVTEKGKDVELRCDPISGHTALYWYRQSLGQGLEFLIYFQGNSAPDKSGLPSDRFSAERTGGSVSTLTIQRTQQEDSAVYLCASNRALMNTEAFFGQGTRLTVV.

This clone appeared a single time. The chain is built from TRBV27 and TRBJ2-1; D call uncertain. Trimming shortened V by 2 bases and J by 10 bases, and 21 bases separated the two germline ends. There are 16 residues in the CDR3. CDR1 is MNHEY and CDR2 is SMNVEV in the germline V gene (reference sequence). The CDR3 DNA reads TGTGCCAGCAGTTTAAAATTACCATTCGGGTTAGGGGAGCAGTTCTTC. It yields the protein CASSLKLPFGLGEQFF.

This clone has only one observation. The chain couples TRBV29-1 to TRBJ2-5; 9 bases are a match to TRBD2. Germline V gene sequence: CDR1 SQVTM, CDR2 ANQGSEA. Trimming took 2 bases from V and 5 from J; bases not matched to a gene: 3. The CDR3 runs to 13 residues. The CDR3 region is CSVEKLAGETQYF. The CDR3, as DNA: TGCAGCGTTGAAAAGCTAGCGGGGGAGACCCAGTACTTC.

The chain combines TRBV6-5 with TRBJ1-3, with D hard to call. Germline lookup yields CDR1 MNHEY and CDR2 SVGAGI. The germline V and J ends were trimmed by 4 bases and 4 bases, with 11 bases remaining between them. The CDR3 loop spans 14 amino acids. CDR3 loop: CASSSLDRGNTIYF. DNA for the CDR3: TGTGCCAGCAGTTCGTTGGACCGGGGAAACACCATATATTTT.

About this clone: Germline and junction disagree at one end, which may indicate a read error. This rearrangement joins TRBV7-7 to TRBJ2-7, with D possibly matching TRBD2 (7 bases). CDR3 length: 14 residues. Germline lookup yields CDR1 SSHAT and CDR2 FNYEAQ (reference sequence). CDR3 coding DNA: TGTGCTAGCAGCAAATCACGGGGGGCTCGGGAGCAGTACTTC. Amino acid sequence: CASSKSRGAREQYF.

V usage is TRBV10-3 and J usage is TRBJ2-3; 7 bases line up with TRBD2. The CDR3 runs 14 residues. The V gene end was trimmed by 10 bases and the J gene end by 0 bases; junction bases not matched to a gene: 7. CDR1 is ENHRY and CDR2 is SYGVKD in the germline V gene. The CDR3 is CATRLAQSTDTQYF. CDR3 DNA sequence: TGTGCCACTCGACTAGCCCAAAGCACAGATACGCAGTATTTT.

The chain has TRBV4-1 and TRBJ2-2; D gene uncertain. Deletions cut 1 base from V and 14 bases from J, with 17 bases between. Looked up from germline, CDR1 is MGHRA and CDR2 is YSYEKL. This CDR3 is 14 amino acids long. The CDR3 nucleotides read TGCGCCAGCAGCCAAGCGGTTCTCCAGACTCAACTGTTTTTT. Its protein product is CASSQAVLQTQLFF.

The J gene is TRBJ1-5, the V gene TRBV28; no reliable D call. The V end lost 3 bases, the J end lost 0 bases, and 9 bases lay between the germline ends. Germline assignment: CDR1 MDHEN and CDR2 SYDVKM. This CDR3 spans 15 amino acids. CDR3 sequence: CASSFDQISNQPQHF. The CDR3 DNA follows: TGTGCCAGCAGTTTCGACCAAATTAGCAATCAGCCCCAGCATTTT.